A single count supports the clone carrying this TCR beta chain. No antigen is known for it. The CDR3 totals 15 residues. Germline assignment: CDR1 SNHLY and CDR2 FYNNEI. Trimming cost V 3 bases and J 1 base, with 12 bases left between them. Primers: 60 Vbeta forward and 13 Jbeta reverse. Profiled with immunoSEQ multiplex PCR; TCRdb holds only in-frame clones, not every one. The data hold roughly 180,000 clones, with approximately 84% observed a single time. The entry originates in a study of cytomegalovirus exposure and HLA in healthy donors. General study findings and limits: HLA-A and HLA-B allele assignments for most subjects were reportedly predicted accurately using TCR beta sequences. Several top significant clusters appeared, in a later analysis, to be linked to common viral pathogens. Most TCR sequences showed up rarely, but some public TCRs showed up in many donors.

The J gene is TRBJ1-2, the V gene TRBV2; D call uncertain. The TCR was taken from a girl between 10 and 17 years old in good health and CMV-seropositive. The specimen was PBMCs. Here the CDR3 DNA reads TGTGCCAGCAGTGAGGGCAGGTTGGATAACTATGGCTACACCTTC. Amino acids: CASSEGRLDNYGYTF.